The TCR beta chain described here comes from a study of blood T cell repertoires in COVID-19. Turning to the study itself: Both acute and convalescent COVID-19 samples were obtained from the United States, Italy and Spain. Sample material is recorded as cDNA or gDNA derived from T cells, B-cell-depleted T cells, or PBMCs.

Here immunoSEQ multiplex PCR was the method, and the copy in TCRdb shows in-frame clones only, minus some. The sample consists of about 77,000 clones, roughly four fifths of them appearing once. This CDR3 is built from 13 residues. The germline gives CDR1 SGHAT, CDR2 FQNNGV. Trimming removed 2 bases from V and 7 bases from J; junction bases left unmatched: 1. The chain joins TRBV11-2 to TRBJ1-5, with 8 bases matching TRBD1. Sequenced: peripheral blood. The receptor was isolated from a man in his 70s with active or convalescent COVID-19. This CDR3 is CASSLTGGQPQHF. The CDR3 DNA reads as TGTGCCAGCAGCTTAACAGGGGGGCAGCCCCAGCATTTT.